One sample yielded the 3 T cell receptor beta chains listed below, sequenced in a study of neurological immune-mediated disorders. TCRdb re-analysed the 5' RACE reads in MiXCR, keeping a single row per CDR3 protein. This table holds some 50,000 distinct CDR3 sequences, 20% to 30% found once. Input material: PBMCs. The receptors shown here come from a woman aged 70-85 years in good health.

This clonotype showed up many times. CDR3 loop: CASSLGRGTDTQYF. As DNA, the CDR3 is TGCGCCAGCAGCTTGGGACGGGGCACAGATACGCAGTATTTT. V usage is TRBV5-1 and J usage is TRBJ2-3; no reliable D call. V was cut by 0 bases and J by 1 base, with 6 bases left in between. CDR1 and CDR2 from the germline V gene are SGHRS and YFSETQ. The CDR3 extends over 14 amino acids.

This clonotype occurred many times. The rearrangement links TRBV20-1 to TRBJ2-3; 11 bases align to TRBD2. V trimming: 6 bases; J trimming: 6 bases; junction bases outside the gene matches: 8. Germline CDR1 and CDR2: DFQATT and SNEGSKA (reference sequence). CDR3 size: 14 residues. As DNA, the CDR3 is TGCAGTGCCACAGATAGCGGGAGGGGGGATACGCAGTATTTT. Residues: CSATDSGRGDTQYF.

This clonotype was observed many times. The chain uses TRBV7-2 and TRBJ1-2; 9 bases are a match to TRBD1. J was trimmed by 3 bases and V by 5 bases; bases with no gene match: 1. Germline loops: CDR1 SGHTA, CDR2 FQGNSA. This CDR3 has 13 amino acids. The CDR3 nucleotides are TGTGCCAGCAGCAGGGACAGGGACTATGGCTACACCTTC. This encodes CASSRDRDYGYTF.